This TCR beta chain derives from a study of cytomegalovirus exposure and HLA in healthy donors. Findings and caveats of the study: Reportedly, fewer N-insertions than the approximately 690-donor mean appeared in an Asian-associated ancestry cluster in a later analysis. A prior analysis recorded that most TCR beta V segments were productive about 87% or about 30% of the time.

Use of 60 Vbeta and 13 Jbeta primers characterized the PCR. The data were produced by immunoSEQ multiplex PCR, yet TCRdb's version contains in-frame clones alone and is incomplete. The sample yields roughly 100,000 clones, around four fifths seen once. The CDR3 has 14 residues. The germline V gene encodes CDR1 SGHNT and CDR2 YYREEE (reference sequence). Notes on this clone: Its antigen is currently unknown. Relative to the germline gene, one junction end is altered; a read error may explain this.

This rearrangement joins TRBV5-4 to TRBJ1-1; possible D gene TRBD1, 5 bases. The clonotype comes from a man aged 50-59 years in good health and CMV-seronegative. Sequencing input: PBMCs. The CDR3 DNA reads TGTGCCAGCAGGTTGGGGGGAGGAAACACTGAAGCTTTCTTT. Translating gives CASRLGGGNTEAFF. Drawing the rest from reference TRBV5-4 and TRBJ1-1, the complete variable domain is ETGVTQSPTHLIKTRGQQVTLRCSSQSGHNTVSWYQQALGQGPQFIFQYYREEENGRGNFPPRFSGLQFPNYSSELNVNALELDDSALYLCASRLGGGNTEAFFGQGTRLTVV.